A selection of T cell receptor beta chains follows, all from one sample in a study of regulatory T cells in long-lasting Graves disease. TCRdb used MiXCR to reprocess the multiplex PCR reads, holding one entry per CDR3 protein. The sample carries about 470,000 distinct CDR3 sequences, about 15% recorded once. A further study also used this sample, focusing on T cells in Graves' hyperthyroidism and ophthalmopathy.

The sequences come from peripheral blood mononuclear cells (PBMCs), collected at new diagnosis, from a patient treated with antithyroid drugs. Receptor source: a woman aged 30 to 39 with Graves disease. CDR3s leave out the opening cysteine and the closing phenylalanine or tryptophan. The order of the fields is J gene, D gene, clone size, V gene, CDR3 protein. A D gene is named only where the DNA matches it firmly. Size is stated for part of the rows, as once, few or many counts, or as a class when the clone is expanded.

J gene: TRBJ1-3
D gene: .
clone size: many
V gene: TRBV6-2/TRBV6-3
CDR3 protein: ASSYLTGSGNTIY

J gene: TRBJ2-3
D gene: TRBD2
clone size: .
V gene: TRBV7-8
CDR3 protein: ASSLGGLAASTQY

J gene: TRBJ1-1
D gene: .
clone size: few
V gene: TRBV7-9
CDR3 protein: ASSLVSGKAEAF

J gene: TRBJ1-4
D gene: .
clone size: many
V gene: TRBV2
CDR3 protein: ASSEEAGRREKLF

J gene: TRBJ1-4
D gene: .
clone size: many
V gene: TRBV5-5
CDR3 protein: ASSLAQGGPYEKLF

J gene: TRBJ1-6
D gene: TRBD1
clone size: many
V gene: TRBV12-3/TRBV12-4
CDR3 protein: ASSLSGGNSPLH

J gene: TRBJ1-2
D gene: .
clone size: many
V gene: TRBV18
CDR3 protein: ASSPGVIDRGYT

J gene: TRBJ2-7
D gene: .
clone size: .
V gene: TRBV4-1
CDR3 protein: ASSQVGTGYEQY

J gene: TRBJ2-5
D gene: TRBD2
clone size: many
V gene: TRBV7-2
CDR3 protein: ASSQEGTSGIQETQY

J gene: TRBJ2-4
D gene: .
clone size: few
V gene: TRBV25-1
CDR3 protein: ASSESRRGGTKNIQY

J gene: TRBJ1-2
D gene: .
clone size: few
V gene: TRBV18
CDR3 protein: ASSPQSNYGYT

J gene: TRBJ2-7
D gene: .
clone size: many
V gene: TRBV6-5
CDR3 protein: ASSYSRPLSEQY

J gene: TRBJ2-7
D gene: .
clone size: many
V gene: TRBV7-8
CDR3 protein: ASSLVEGRDYEQY

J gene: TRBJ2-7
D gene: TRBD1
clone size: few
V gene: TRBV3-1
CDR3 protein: ASSQEAGTGAYEQY

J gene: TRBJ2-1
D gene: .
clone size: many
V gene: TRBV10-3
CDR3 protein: AIGWGSSYNEQF

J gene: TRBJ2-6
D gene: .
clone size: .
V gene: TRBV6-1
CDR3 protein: ASSPGARGANVLT

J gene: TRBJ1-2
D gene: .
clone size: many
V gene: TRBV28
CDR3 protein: ASSTAGGRGYT

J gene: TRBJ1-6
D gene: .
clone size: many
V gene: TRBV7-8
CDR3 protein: ASSLDDIGVAVSLH

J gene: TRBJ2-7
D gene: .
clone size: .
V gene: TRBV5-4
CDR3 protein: ASSLETP

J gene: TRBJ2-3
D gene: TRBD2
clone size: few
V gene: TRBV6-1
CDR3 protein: ASSQYLAGGPKDTQY

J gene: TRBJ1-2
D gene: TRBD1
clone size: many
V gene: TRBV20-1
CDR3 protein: SAREGQGGSYGYT

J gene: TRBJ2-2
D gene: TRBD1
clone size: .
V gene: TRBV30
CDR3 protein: ACKGQGNGELF

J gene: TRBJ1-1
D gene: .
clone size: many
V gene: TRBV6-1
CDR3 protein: ASSGIRWSVNTEAF

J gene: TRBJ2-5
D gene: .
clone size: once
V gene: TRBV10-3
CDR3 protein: AISDQETQY

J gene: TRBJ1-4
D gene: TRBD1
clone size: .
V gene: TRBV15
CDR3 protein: ATSKRQGASEKLF

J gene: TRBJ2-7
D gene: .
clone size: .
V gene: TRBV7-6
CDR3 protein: ASSLGGGATYEQY

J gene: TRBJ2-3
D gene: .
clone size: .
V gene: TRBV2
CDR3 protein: ASSAEGWDTQY

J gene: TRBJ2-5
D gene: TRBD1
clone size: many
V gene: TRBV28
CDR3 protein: ASSGDRGGRETQY

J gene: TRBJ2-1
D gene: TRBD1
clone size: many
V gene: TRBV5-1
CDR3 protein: ASSVNRDRPYNEQF

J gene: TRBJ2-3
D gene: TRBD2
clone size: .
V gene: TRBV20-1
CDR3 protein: SARDVAGGPGDTQY

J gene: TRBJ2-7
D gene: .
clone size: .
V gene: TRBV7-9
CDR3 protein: ASSLVTSPTYEQY

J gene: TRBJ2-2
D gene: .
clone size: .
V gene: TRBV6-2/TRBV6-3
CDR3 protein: ASAGASTGELF

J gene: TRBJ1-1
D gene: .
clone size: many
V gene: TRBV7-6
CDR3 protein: ASSPSPTGTEAF

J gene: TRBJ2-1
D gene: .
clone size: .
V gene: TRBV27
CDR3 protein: ASSYTRNEQF

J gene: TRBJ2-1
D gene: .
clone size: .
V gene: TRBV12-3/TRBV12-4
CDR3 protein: ATLKAEYNEQF

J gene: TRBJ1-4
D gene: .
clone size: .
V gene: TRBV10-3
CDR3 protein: AISESRGGGTNEKLF

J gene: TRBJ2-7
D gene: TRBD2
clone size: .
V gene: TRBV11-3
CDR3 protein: ASSSSGTKKLQD

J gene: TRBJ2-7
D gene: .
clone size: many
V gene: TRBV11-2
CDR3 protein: ASSLIFQHTYEQY

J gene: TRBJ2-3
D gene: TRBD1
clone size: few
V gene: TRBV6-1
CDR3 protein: ASSPTGPGDTQY

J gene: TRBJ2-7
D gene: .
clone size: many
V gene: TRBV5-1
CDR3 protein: ASTRDWPTYEQY

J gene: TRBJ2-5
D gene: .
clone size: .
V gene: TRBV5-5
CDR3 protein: ASSLGSGSYNEQY

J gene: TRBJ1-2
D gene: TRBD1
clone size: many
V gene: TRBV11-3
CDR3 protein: ASSPPGQGFYGYT

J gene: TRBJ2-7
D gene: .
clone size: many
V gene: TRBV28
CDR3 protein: ASSPSTRLREQY

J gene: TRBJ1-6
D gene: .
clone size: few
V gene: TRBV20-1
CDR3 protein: SAMAVHNNSPLH

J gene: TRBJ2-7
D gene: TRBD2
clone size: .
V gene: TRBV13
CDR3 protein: ASSLAGLAGESKQY

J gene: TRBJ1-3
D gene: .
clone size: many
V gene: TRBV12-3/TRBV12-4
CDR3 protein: ASDWGRTASGNTIY

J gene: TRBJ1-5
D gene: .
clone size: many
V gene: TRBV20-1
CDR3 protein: SASAWGGRGNQPQH

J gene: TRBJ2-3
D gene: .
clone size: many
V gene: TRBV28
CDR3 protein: ASSPLTATGTDTQY

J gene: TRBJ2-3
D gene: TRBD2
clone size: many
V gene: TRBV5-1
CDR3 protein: ASSPVPGGGSTDTQY

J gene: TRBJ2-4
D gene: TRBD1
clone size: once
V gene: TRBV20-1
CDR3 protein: SARGTGVAKNIQY